The clone carrying this T cell receptor beta chain was counted a few times. What it recognizes is unknown. This entry is derived from a study of T cell repertoires in cytomegalovirus infection. Across the whole study: Alongside well-studied HLA-B-restricted CMV epitopes, recently identified HLA-C-restricted CMV epitopes were also used. The public TCR beta signatures pointed to both CMV infection and matching HLA type.

TCRdb itself ran the reads through MiXCR, one entry per CDR3 protein. The table has approximately 390,000 distinct CDR3 sequences, roughly 34% seen once. The study, taken as a whole, reports: CMV carriers having the relevant HLA were flagged by cumulative public TCR beta family frequency. The response measured ex vivo was dominated by TCR beta clonotypes (HLA-C-restricted and CMV-specific).

CDR3 size: 15 residues. With V trimmed by 7 bases and J by 0 bases, 6 bases remained unmatched. The TCR comes from a human donor in good health (CMV status not recorded). Some clones in this sample may be carry-over from other donors' samples. The chain joins TRBV12-3 or TRBV12-4 to TRBJ2-4; 7 nucleotides match TRBD1. Sequencing was performed on cultured PBMCs, taken from culture after CMV antigen stimulation. The CDR3 is CASIRDSLAKNIQYF. For the CDR3, the DNA is TGTGCCAGCATCCGGGACAGCCTAGCCAAAAACATTCAGTACTTC.